The 21 T cell receptor beta chains below all came from one sample that was sequenced in a study of T cell responses to AZD1222 COVID-19 vaccine (dated by TCRdb to the early 2020s). The time point tag for this specimen amounts to: baseline before first vaccination. The library was produced with the immunoSEQ multiplex PCR assay. TCRdb carries this immuneACCESS record with in-frame sequences only. Its versions omit some clonotypes, under half of them owing to an unresolved V gene in the studies checked, with the rest unexplained. Here the sample has 85,000 to 130,000 clones; over 90% occur a single time. The ten largest clones add up to roughly 5% of the sample. The sample was peripheral blood, taken on day 0 of AZD1222 vaccination. Receptor source: an adult in good health.

The chain is built from TRBV6-5 and TRBJ1-6; perhaps TRBD1 as D (6 bases). The CDR3 runs to 13 residues. Trimming stripped 6 bases from V and 7 bases from J, with 10 bases between. The germline gives CDR1 MNHEY, CDR2 SVGAGI. CDR3 region: CASSRGTNSPLHF. The CDR3 region has the DNA TGTGCCAGCAGCCGTGGGACAAATTCACCCCTCCACTTT.

V is TRBV4-2 and J is TRBJ2-7; TRBD2 might be the D (6 bases). Germline V gene data show CDR1 as LGHNA and CDR2 as YNFKEQ. The CDR3 extends over 11 amino acids. Trimming removed 8 bases at V and 3 bases at J, with 8 bases between. CDR3 sequence reads: CASGRGYEQYF. The CDR3, as DNA: TGTGCCAGCGGGCGGGGCTACGAGCAGTACTTC.

The gene calls are TRBV6-5 and TRBJ1-1; no clear D gene. Germline-derived CDR1 and CDR2 are MNHEY and SVGAGI. This CDR3 contains 13 residues. V gave up 8 bases and J gave up 3 bases, with 13 bases separating them. CDR3 protein: CASRLTKDTEAFF. CDR3 DNA: TGTGCCAGCCGCTTGACGAAAGACACTGAAGCTTTCTTT.

The chain is built from TRBV18 and TRBJ2-7; D perhaps matches TRBD1 (5 bases). V lost 4 bases and J 2 bases, leaving 9 bases between the germline ends. Germline V gene lookup returns CDR1 KGHSH and CDR2 LQKENI. This CDR3 is built from 13 residues. CDR3 sequence: CASSQGLTYEQYF. The CDR3 DNA reads TGTGCCAGCTCACAGGGGCTCACCTACGAGCAGTACTTC.

The chain carries TRBV18 and TRBJ2-5, with a possible D match to TRBD1 (5 bases). CDR1 KGHSH and CDR2 LQKENI come from the germline V gene. This CDR3 is built from 15 residues. Deletions cut 3 bases from V and 4 bases from J, with 15 bases between. CDR3 bases: TGTGCCAGCTCACCGAAGTCTAGGGGATCAGAGACCCAGTACTTC. Translating gives CASSPKSRGSETQYF.

This chain's CDR3 is CASGLMNTEAFF. DNA of the CDR3: TGTGCTAGTGGTTTAATGAACACTGAAGCTTTCTTT. This chain links TRBV12-5 with TRBJ1-1; the D is unclear. Germline V lookup: CDR1 LGHNT, CDR2 FRNRAP. The CDR3 spans 12 residues. Trimming stripped 3 bases from V and 0 bases from J, with 2 bases between.

This chain joins TRBV10-1 and TRBJ2-3, with 10 positions matching TRBD2. V was pared by 6 bases and J by 3 bases, with 18 bases of the junction left unmatched. Looked up from germline, CDR1 is WNHNN and CDR2 is SYGVQD (reference sequence). CDR3 size: 19 residues. CDR3 sequence (DNA): TGCGCCAGCAGCCCCTTAAGCGGGAGGGCCGTCGACCTGACAGATACGCAGTATTTT. Translating gives CASSPLSGRAVDLTDTQYF.

The J gene is TRBJ1-2, the V gene TRBV5-1; possibly TRBD1 for D (5 bases). CDR3 size: 13 residues. Germline CDR1 reads SGHRS; CDR2 reads YFSETQ. The V and J ends lost 4 bases and 7 bases respectively, with 14 bases between them. CDR3 region: CASSLGGISGYTF. DNA of the CDR3: TGCGCCAGCAGCCTGGGGGGAATTAGTGGCTACACCTTC.

The chain couples TRBV28 to TRBJ1-5, with 8 bases that match TRBD1. This CDR3 region has 14 residues. J lost 3 bases, V lost 9 bases, and 7 bases had no gene match. Germline CDR1 is MDHEN and CDR2 is SYDVKM. CDR3 coding DNA: TGTGCCAGTCTAGGACAGGGCAACAATCAGCCCCAGCATTTT. Translation: CASLGQGNNQPQHF.

The genes are TRBV19 and TRBJ2-7; D perhaps matches TRBD1 (6 bases). The V end lost 1 base, the J end lost 2 bases, and 15 bases lay between the germline ends. This CDR3 spans 16 amino acids. Per the germline V gene, CDR1 is LNHDA and CDR2 is SQIVND (reference sequence). In DNA, the CDR3 is TGTGCCAGTAGTATAGGGTTCTCCGACAGGACCTACGAGCAGTACTTC. Its translation is CASSIGFSDRTYEQYF.

This chain joins TRBV12-1 and TRBJ2-1; TRBD2, as called in the table, went unchecked against the DNA. TRBV12-1 is annotated as a pseudogene. CDR3 length: 17 residues. DNA for the CDR3: TGTGCCAGCAGCTTTGCTCGACGGGAGGGCTGGTACAATGAGCAGTTCTTC. Protein: CASSFARREGWYNEQFF.

Worth noting for this clone: An end of the junction differs from the germline gene, which may be a read error. The CDR3 sequence: CASSLGLATNGQETQYF. The CDR3 DNA is TGTGCTAGCAGCTTGGGACTAGCGACAAATGGGCAAGAGACCCAGTACTTC. The J gene is TRBJ2-5, the V gene TRBV7-7; 10 bases align to TRBD2. The germline CDR1 and CDR2 sequences are SSHAT and FNYEAQ (reference sequence). This CDR3 contains 17 residues.

Here the CDR3 reads CASSLVSGGNTGELFF. In DNA form, the CDR3 reads TGCGCCAGCAGCTTGGTCTCGGGAGGAAACACCGGGGAGCTGTTTTTT. This chain joins TRBV5-1 and TRBJ2-2, with 7 bases matching TRBD2. J lost 2 bases, V lost 0 bases, and 4 bases had no gene match. The length of the CDR3 is 16 residues. The germline CDR1 and CDR2 sequences are SGHRS and YFSETQ.

The chain couples TRBV10-3 to TRBJ1-1, with D possibly TRBD1 on 5 matching bases. Germline CDR1 reads ENHRY; CDR2 reads SYGVKD. CDR3 length: 13 residues. Trimming took off 4 bases at V and 1 base at J, with 7 bases between the two ends. The CDR3 DNA is TGTGCCATCAGTGGACAGTGGAACACTGAAGCTTTCTTT. Translated, it gives CAISGQWNTEAFF.

The chain employs TRBV3-1 (or the pseudogene TRBV3-2) and TRBJ1-2; tentatively, D is TRBD1 (6 bases). The CDR3 is 15 residues long. Germline assignment: CDR1 LGHDT and CDR2 YNNKEL (reference sequence). Trimming took off 5 bases at V and 2 bases at J, with 15 bases between the two ends. The DNA for the CDR3 is TGTGCCAGCAGCAAAAGAGTCCAGGGGAACTATGGCTACACCTTC. It yields the protein CASSKRVQGNYGYTF.

The chain recombines TRBV18 with TRBJ2-5, with a tentative D call TRBD2 (6 bases). The CDR3 loop spans 17 amino acids. CDR1 is KGHSH and CDR2 is LQKENI in the germline V gene. V was cut by 1 base and J by 3 bases, with 18 bases left in between. The CDR3 DNA sequence: TGTGCCAGCTCACCACAACAGTTGGACTATGGTGAAGAGACCCAGTACTTC. Amino acid sequence: CASSPQQLDYGEETQYF.

This clone was picked up one time. J is TRBJ1-1 and V is TRBV10-3; D possibly corresponds to TRBD1 (5 bases). The CDR3 spans 14 residues. Trimming left V 4 bases short and J 0 bases short, with 9 bases between. Germline CDR1 is ENHRY and CDR2 is SYGVKD. CDR3: CAISVAGMNTEAFF. The CDR3, as DNA: TGTGCCATCAGTGTAGCAGGGATGAACACTGAAGCTTTCTTT.

V is TRBV19 and J is TRBJ2-2; D assignment may be TRBD1 or TRBD2 (5 bases each). The germline V and J ends were trimmed by 4 bases and 0 bases, with 15 bases remaining between them. The CDR3 spans 17 residues. Germline values: CDR1 LNHDA, CDR2 SQIVND (reference sequence). CDR3 residues: CASSKPRDRPNTGELFF. The CDR3 nucleotides are TGTGCCAGTAGTAAGCCCCGGGACCGACCGAACACCGGGGAGCTGTTTTTT.

The chain employs TRBV19 and TRBJ2-7; D is uncertain. This CDR3 is 14 amino acids long. CDR1 and CDR2 from the germline V gene are LNHDA and SQIVND (reference sequence). Between the trimmed V and J ends, which lost 2 bases and 6 bases, there was a span of 14 bases. In DNA, the CDR3 is TGTGCCAGTAGTATAAATCACGGGCCCACCGAGCAGTACTTC. Translating it yields CASSINHGPTEQYF.

V and J are TRBV5-1 and TRBJ2-5; TRBD1 matches 7 bases. The length of the CDR3 is 13 residues. V shed 4 bases and J 5 bases; nucleotides not matched to a gene: 5. CDR1 is SGHRS, CDR2 YFSETQ, per germline. The CDR3, as DNA: TGCGCCAGCAGCCGACAGGGATATGAGACCCAGTACTTC. It codes for CASSRQGYETQYF.

The rearrangement joins TRBV7-8 to TRBJ1-1; TRBD1 matches 8 bases. The CDR3 runs 15 residues. The J segment lost 1 base and the V segment lost 4 bases, leaving 5 bases of the junction unmatched. Germline values: CDR1 SGHVS, CDR2 FQNEAQ. CDR3 DNA sequence: TGTGCCAGCAGCTATCGGACAGGGACGAACACTGAAGCTTTCTTT. This codes for CASSYRTGTNTEAFF.